The rows below give T cell receptor beta chains drawn from one sample of a study of T cell changes during pregnancy in multiple sclerosis. TCRdb keeps only in-frame clones here, not all; method: immunoSEQ multiplex PCR. The sample shows some 70,000 clones, more than 85% of them seen only once. The sample here was peripheral blood, taken in the first trimester of pregnancy. The receptors were sampled from a female donor with multiple sclerosis, enrolled in a pregnancy study. Both conserved end residues are part of each CDR3. Not all rows give a size; the values are once, few, many and, for expanded clones, a class.

abundance | v_gene | CDR3aa
- | TRBV30 | CAWSVQFGRGGYTF
- | TRBV30 | CAWSLSGDQPQHF
- | TRBV9 | CASSVETGGPVF
- | TRBV14 | CASSRQGPLDYGYTF
- | TRBV20-1 | CSATDGNEQYF
once | TRBV28 | CASSPIAGGYTGELFF
once | TRBV20-1 | CSALPSGEQYF
- | TRBV10-3 | CAISEGRDFYNSPLHF
few | TRBV5-1 | CASSLGGQNTGELFF
- | TRBV7-6 | CASSLGVTGGATGELFF
- | TRBV10-3 | CAISEGTAFAEAFF
few | TRBV10-3 | CAVRGGVGNQPQHF
- | TRBV5-1 | CASSVRMNTDTQYF
few | TRBV5-4 | CASSLAQGAGSEQYF
- | TRBV5-1 | CASSSRLAGGIYNEQFF
once | TRBV30 | CAWRLPVSNEKLFF
- | TRBV5-6 | CASSLMVGVQETQYF
- | TRBV9 | CASSVGGSNYGYTF
- | TRBV7-9 | CASSPRGGGNYEQYF
- | TRBV28 | CASSRDRQTREQYF
- | TRBV19 | CASSIDVGTEAFF
- | TRBV5-4 | CASSSGQGATSNSPLHF
- | TRBV29-1 | CSVEDFGDTQYF
- | TRBV6-5 | CASSLLRGGAGEQFF
- | TRBV27 | CASSLWVGGLSNEQFF
- | TRBV5-1 | CASSSLTGKETQYF
- | TRBV9 | CASSVASGLEETQYF
- | TRBV27 | CASSPPKGTGNVYEQYF
- | TRBV4-1 | CASSLKEMGNEQFF
once | TRBV29-1 | CSVRTSGRFGYEQYF
- | TRBV6-4 | CASSDDGQPNSPLHF
- | TRBV2 | CASSVRVAGGYNEQFF
- | TRBV6-1 | CASSGLRGEQYF
- | TRBV19 | CASSVDRELDQPQHF
- | TRBV7-2 | CASRLAGGQYPPGELFF
- | TRBV2 | CASRENNNQPQHF
once | TRBV10-2 | CASSERLAANTGELFF
- | TRBV14 | CASSQGERVSTSYEQYF
- | TRBV4-1 | CASSQAPTGLEDNEQFF
- | TRBV6-1 | CASSEDSSTDTQYF
- | TRBV6-1 | CASKLGSYNEQFF
- | TRBV29-1 | CSARGAGNTEAFF
- | TRBV28 | CASSKKRGRVYEQYF
once | TRBV2 | CASSRQGLPNEKLFF
- | TRBV5-4 | CASSLDLTGPQHF
- | TRBV30 | CAWSVPLQGSKNIQYF
- | TRBV19 | CATSTGTAEAFF
- | TRBV2 | CAIADSMNTEAFF
- | TRBV2 | CASSAAGLLANEQFF
- | TRBV25-1 | CASSEWRVSQETQYF
few | TRBV15 | CATSREAQGADEQYF
- | TRBV28 | CASSFLRGTGGEKLFF
- | TRBV27 | CASSSLNQPQHF
- | TRBV27 | CASNLDRRLGGTEAFF